Listed below are T cell receptor beta chains from one sample, sequenced in a study of T-cell memory formation after mild COVID-19. TCRdb fed the 5' RACE reads into MiXCR, producing one record per CDR3 protein. The data contain about 82,000 distinct CDR3 sequences, approximately 15% of them singletons. The source material was PBMCs or a T cell subset sorted from them (not recorded which). The source is a man younger than 30 who had mild COVID-19 (a few samples of this study predate the infection). Cell type and time point are not known. The CDR3 runs from the conserved cysteine through the conserved F or W. A D gene is named only where the DNA matches it firmly. Rows give clone size only sometimes, using once, few, many, or a class for an expanded clone.

. many TRBJ2-4 TRBV20-1 TGCAGTGCTGGTTCTTTTCGAAACATTCAGTACTTC CSAGSFRNIQYF
. few TRBJ2-1 TRBV15 TGTGCCACCAGTGACCAGTCCTACAATGAGCAGTTCTTC CATSDQSYNEQFF
TRBD1 . TRBJ1-2 TRBV12-3/TRBV12-4 TGTGCCAGCAGTTGGACAGGGGTCCTTCACTCTAACTATGGCTACACCTTC CASSWTGVLHSNYGYTF
TRBD2 few TRBJ2-1 TRBV29-1 TGCAGCGTTGGACTAGCGGGGGTCCCGGAGCAGTTCTTC CSVGLAGVPEQFF
TRBD1 few TRBJ1-6 TRBV5-1 TGCGCCAGCAGCCTGTCGGGACAGGGGGTTTCACCCCTCCACTTT CASSLSGQGVSPLHF
TRBD1 . TRBJ1-2 TRBV12-3/TRBV12-4 TGTGCCAGCAGTTCACAGGGGGTAGATGGCTACACCTTC CASSSQGVDGYTF
. . TRBJ1-1 TRBV7-2 TGTGCCAGCAGCTTAAGGGAACAAGTACAGACTGAAGCTTTCTTT CASSLREQVQTEAFF
. few TRBJ1-1 TRBV7-9 TGTGCCAGCAGCCCGTCTAAGATGAACACTGAAGCTTTCTTT CASSPSKMNTEAFF
. many TRBJ1-1 TRBV4-1 TGCGCCAGCAGCCAAGTAGAAGTCGCGGCCGCTTTCTTT CASSQVEVAAAFF
TRBD1 . TRBJ1-1 TRBV4-2 TGTGCCAGCAGCACCACTCCACAGGGGGCGGACATGAACACTGAAGCTTTCTTT CASSTTPQGADMNTEAFF
. . TRBJ2-3 TRBV4-3 TGCGCCAGCAGCCAAGGGCGCACAGATACGCAGTATTTT CASSQGRTDTQYF